The T cell receptor beta chain under discussion was sequenced for a study of shared T cell receptors in the human thymus. Repertoires were generated with immunoSEQ multiplex PCR, while TCRdb's copy carries only in-frame clones and drops some. The table includes roughly 710,000 clones, roughly 85% detected once. The germline gives CDR1 KGHSH, CDR2 LQKENI. This CDR3 is built from 15 residues. The junction had 2 bases not matched to a gene; V was cut back by 3 bases and J by 0 bases. This same sample was also taken into another study, of human thymus T cells.

V gene TRBV18 combines with J gene TRBJ1-1; 9 nucleotides match TRBD1. Sequencing input: thymocytes. This receptor was identified in a girl under three years old with a congenital heart defect. CDR3 DNA sequence: TGTGCCAGCTCACCTGGACAGGGGATGAACACTGAAGCTTTCTTT. It encodes CASSPGQGMNTEAFF.